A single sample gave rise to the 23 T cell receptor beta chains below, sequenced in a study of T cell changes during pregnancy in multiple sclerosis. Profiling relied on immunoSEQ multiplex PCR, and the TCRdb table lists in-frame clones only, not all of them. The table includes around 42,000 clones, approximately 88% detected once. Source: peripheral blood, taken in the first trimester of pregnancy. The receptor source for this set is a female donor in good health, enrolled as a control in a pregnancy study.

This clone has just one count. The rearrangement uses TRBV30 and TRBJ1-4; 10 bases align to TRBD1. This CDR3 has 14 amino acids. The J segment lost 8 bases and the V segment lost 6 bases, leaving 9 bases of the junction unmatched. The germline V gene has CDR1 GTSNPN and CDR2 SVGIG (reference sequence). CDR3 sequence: CACPRGQGWEKLFF. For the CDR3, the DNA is TGTGCCTGCCCTCGGGGACAGGGGTGGGAAAAACTGTTTTTT.

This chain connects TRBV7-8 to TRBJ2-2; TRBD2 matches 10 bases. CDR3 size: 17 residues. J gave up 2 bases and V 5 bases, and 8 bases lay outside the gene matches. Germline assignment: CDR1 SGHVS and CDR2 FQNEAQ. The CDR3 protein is CASSELAGILNTGELFF. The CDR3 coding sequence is TGTGCCAGCAGCGAACTAGCGGGGATCCTCAACACCGGGGAGCTGTTTTTT.

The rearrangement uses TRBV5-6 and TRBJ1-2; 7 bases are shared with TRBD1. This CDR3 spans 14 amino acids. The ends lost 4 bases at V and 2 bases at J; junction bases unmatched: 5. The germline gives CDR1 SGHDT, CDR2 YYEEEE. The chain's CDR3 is CASSHRGRNYGYTF. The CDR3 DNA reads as TGTGCCAGCAGCCACAGGGGACGCAACTATGGCTACACCTTC. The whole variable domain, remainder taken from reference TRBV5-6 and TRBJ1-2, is DAGVTQSPTHLIKTRGQQVTLRCSPKSGHDTVSWYQQALGQGPQFIFQYYEEEERQRGNFPDRFSGHQFPNYSSELNVNALLLGDSALYLCASSHRGRNYGYTFGSGTRLTVV.

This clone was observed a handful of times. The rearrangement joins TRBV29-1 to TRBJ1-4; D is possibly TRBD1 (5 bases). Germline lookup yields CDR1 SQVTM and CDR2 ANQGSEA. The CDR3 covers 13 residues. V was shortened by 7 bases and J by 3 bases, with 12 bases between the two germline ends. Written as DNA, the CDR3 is TGCAGCGGGGGGGGGTTTGCTAATGAAAAACTGTTTTTT. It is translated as CSGGGFANEKLFF.

The CDR3 region is CASSLGTSYEQYF. The CDR3 region has the DNA TGTGCCAGCAGTTTAGGCACCTCCTACGAGCAGTACTTC. The chain employs TRBV27 and TRBJ2-7, with D unresolved. Germline CDR1 reads MNHEY; CDR2 reads SMNVEV (reference sequence). There are 13 residues in the CDR3. V shed 2 bases and J shed 0 bases, with 5 bases lying between them.

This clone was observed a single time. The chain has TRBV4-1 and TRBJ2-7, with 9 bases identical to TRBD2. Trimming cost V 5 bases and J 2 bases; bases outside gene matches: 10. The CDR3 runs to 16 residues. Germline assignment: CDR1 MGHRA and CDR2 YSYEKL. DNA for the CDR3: TGCGCCAGCAGCTCCGCCGGGACTAGCTTAACCTACGAGCAGTACTTC. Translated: CASSSAGTSLTYEQYF.

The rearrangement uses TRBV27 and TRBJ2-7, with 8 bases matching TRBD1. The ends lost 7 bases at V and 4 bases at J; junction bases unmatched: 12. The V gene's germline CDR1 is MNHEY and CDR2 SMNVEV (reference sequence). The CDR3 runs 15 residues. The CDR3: CASTGRGGQGYEQYF. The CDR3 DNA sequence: TGTGCCAGCACAGGAAGGGGAGGACAGGGATACGAGCAGTACTTC.

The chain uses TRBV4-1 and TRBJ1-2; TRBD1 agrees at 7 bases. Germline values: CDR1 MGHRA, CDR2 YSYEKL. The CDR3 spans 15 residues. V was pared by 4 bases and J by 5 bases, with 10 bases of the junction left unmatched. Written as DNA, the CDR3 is TGCGCCAGCAGCCCCCGACAGGGCCCAGCGTATGGCTACACCTTC. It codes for CASSPRQGPAYGYTF.

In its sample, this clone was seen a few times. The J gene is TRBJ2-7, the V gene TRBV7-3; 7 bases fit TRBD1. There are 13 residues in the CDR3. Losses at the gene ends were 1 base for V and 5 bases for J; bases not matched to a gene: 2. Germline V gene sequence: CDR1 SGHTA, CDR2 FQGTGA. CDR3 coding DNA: TGTGCCAGCAGCTTAAACAGGGGCGACGAGCAGTACTTC. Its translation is CASSLNRGDEQYF.

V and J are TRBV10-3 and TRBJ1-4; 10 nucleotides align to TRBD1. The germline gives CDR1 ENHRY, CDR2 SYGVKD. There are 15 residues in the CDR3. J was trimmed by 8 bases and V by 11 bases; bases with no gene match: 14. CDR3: CAAANPGTGDEKLFF. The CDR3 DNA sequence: TGTGCCGCGGCGAATCCGGGGACAGGGGACGAAAAACTGTTTTTT.

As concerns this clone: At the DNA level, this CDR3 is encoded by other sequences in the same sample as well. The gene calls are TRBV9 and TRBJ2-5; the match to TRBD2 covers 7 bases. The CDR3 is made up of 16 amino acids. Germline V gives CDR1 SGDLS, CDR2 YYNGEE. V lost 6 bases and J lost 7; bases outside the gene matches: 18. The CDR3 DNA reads TGTGCCAGCAAAACGGGAGGACCCGAGCCGCTTGGGACCCAGTACTTC. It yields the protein CASKTGGPEPLGTQYF.

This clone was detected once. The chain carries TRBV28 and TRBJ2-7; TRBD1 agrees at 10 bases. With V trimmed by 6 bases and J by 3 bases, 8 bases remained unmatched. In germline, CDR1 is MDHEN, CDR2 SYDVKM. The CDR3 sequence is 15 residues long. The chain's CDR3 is CASSDPGTGVYEQYF. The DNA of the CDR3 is TGTGCCAGCAGCGATCCAGGGACAGGGGTCTACGAGCAGTACTTC.

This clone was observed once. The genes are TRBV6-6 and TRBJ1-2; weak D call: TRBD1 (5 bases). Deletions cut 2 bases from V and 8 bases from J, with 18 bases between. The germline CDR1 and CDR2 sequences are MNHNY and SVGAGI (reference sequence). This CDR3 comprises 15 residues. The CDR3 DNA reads TGTGCCAGCAGTTACGGGCCAGGGCTCCAGGGCGGCTACACCTTC. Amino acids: CASSYGPGLQGGYTF.

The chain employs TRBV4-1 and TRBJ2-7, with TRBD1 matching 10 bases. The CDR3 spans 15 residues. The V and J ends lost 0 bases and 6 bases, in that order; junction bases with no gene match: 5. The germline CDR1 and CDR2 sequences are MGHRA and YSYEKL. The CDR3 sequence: CASSQEGQGPFEQYF. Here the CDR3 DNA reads TGCGCCAGCAGCCAAGAGGGACAGGGGCCTTTCGAGCAGTACTTC.

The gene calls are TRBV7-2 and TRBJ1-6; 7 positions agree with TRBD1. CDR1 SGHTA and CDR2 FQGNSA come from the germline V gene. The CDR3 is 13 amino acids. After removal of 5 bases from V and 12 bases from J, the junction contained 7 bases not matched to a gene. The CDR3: CASSTGQAGPLHF. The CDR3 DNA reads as TGTGCCAGCAGCACCGGACAGGCCGGACCCCTCCACTTT.

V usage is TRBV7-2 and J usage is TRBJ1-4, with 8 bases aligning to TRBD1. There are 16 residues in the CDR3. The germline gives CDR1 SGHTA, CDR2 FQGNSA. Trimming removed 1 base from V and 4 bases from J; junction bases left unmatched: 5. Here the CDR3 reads CASSLGDRGRNEKLFF. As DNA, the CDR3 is TGTGCCAGCAGCTTAGGCGACAGGGGACGTAATGAAAAACTGTTTTTT.

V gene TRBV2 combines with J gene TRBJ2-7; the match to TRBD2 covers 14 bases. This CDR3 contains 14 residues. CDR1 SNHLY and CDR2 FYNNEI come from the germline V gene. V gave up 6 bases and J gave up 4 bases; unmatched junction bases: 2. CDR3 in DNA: TGTGCCAGCAGGGGACTAGCGGGAGCATACGAGCAGTACTTC. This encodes CASRGLAGAYEQYF.

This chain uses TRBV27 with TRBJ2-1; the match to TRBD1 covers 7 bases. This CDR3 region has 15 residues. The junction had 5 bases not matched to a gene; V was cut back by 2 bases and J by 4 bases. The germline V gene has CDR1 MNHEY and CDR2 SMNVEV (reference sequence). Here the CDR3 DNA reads TGTGCCAGCAGTTTAAGGGACAGACCTTACAATGAGCAGTTCTTC. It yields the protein CASSLRDRPYNEQFF.

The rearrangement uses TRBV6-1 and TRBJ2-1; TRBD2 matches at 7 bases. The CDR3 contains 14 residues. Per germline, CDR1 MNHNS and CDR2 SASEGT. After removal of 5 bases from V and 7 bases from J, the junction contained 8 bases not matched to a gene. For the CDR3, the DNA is TGTGCCAGCAGTAGCGGGATGCGGATAAATGAGCAGTTCTTC. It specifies CASSSGMRINEQFF.

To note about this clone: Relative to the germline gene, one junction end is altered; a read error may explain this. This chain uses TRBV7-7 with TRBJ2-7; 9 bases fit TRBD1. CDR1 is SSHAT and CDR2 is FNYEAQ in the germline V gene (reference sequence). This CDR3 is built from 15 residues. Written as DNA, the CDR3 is TGTGCTAGCAGCTTAGAACCGGGACAGGGTTACGAGCAGTACTTC. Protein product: CASSLEPGQGYEQYF.

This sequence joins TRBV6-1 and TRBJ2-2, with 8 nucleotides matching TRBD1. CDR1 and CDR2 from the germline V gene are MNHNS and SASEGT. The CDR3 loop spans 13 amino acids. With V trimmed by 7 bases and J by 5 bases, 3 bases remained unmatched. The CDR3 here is CASKGQATGELFF. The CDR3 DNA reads TGTGCCAGCAAGGGACAGGCGACCGGGGAGCTGTTTTTT.

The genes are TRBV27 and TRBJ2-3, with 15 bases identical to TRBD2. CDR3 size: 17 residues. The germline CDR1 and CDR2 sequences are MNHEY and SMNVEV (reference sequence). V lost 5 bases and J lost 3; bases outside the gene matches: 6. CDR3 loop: CASSLWTSGGATDTQYF. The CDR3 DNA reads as TGTGCCAGCAGTCTCTGGACTAGCGGGGGGGCAACAGATACGCAGTATTTT.

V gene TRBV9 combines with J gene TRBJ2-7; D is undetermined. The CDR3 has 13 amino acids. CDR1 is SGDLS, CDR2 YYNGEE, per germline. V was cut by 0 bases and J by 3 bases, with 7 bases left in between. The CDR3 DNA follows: TGTGCCAGCAGCGTAGGCCAGAACTACGAGCAGTACTTC. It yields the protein CASSVGQNYEQYF.